Listed below are T cell receptor beta chains from one sample, sequenced in a study of blood T cell repertoires in COVID-19. Libraries were prepared by immunoSEQ multiplex PCR; TCRdb keeps only in-frame clonotypes and omits some of them. This table holds around 250,000 clones, roughly 90% found once. The source material was peripheral blood. These receptors all stem from a woman in her thirties or forties who had recovered from COVID-19. Each CDR3 is given with its conserved first and last residue. The order of the fields is clone size, D gene, V gene, J gene, CDR3 protein, CDR3 DNA. A D gene is named only where the DNA matches it firmly. For some rows the clone size is stated as once, few or many, or as a class when expanded; others skip it.

NA	NA	TRBV12-3/TRBV12-4	TRBJ2-7	CASAQVTYEQYF	TGTGCCAGCGCACAGGTAACCTACGAGCAGTACTTC
NA	NA	TRBV18	TRBJ1-1	CASSAPGDTEAFF	TGTGCCAGCTCAGCACCAGGGGACACTGAAGCTTTCTTT
once	NA	TRBV19	TRBJ2-1	CASSMGGQGGGSGRFSYNEQFF	TGTGCCAGTAGTATGGGTGGACAGGGGGGAGGTAGCGGGAGGTTCTCCTACAATGAGCAGTTCTTC
few	NA	TRBV7-9	TRBJ2-7	CASSEQGVASEQYF	TGTGCCAGCAGCGAACAGGGAGTGGCAAGCGAGCAGTACTTC
once	TRBD1	TRBV3-1/TRBV3-2	TRBJ2-7	CASSQEVGTVPSYEQYF	TGTGCCAGCAGCCAAGAGGTTGGGACAGTACCCTCCTACGAGCAGTACTTC
once	TRBD1	TRBV9	TRBJ2-5	CASSQGQGRETQYF	TGTGCCAGCAGCCAAGGACAGGGACGAGAGACCCAGTACTTC
NA	TRBD1	TRBV24-1	TRBJ2-1	CATSEGGRVDEQFF	TGTGCCACCAGTGAAGGGGGCAGGGTGGATGAGCAGTTCTTC
NA	NA	TRBV7-2	TRBJ2-7	CASSLAEATYEQYF	TGTGCCAGCAGCTTAGCTGAGGCAACCTACGAGCAGTACTTC
NA	NA	TRBV2	TRBJ1-1	CASSELGPGNTEAFF	TGTGCCAGCAGTGAATTAGGTCCGGGAAACACTGAAGCTTTCTTT
NA	NA	TRBV6-5	TRBJ1-2	CASSYAQGDYGYTF	TGTGCCAGCAGTTACGCACAGGGAGACTATGGCTACACCTTC
NA	TRBD2	TRBV24-1	TRBJ2-5	CATGTSGIVETQYF	TGTGCCACCGGGACTAGCGGGATAGTGGAGACCCAGTACTTC
NA	TRBD1	TRBV27	TRBJ1-4	CASWDRSNEKLFF	TGTGCCAGCTGGGACAGGTCTAATGAAAAACTGTTTTTT
few	TRBD2	TRBV2	TRBJ2-7	CASRPTSGSGYEQYF	TGTGCCAGCAGGCCCACTAGCGGGAGTGGGTACGAGCAGTACTTC
NA	NA	TRBV7-2	TRBJ1-6	CASSLTGQTNNSPLHF	TGTGCCAGCAGCTTAACCGGACAGACCAATAATTCACCCCTCCACTTT
NA	NA	TRBV3-1/TRBV3-2	TRBJ1-5	CASSQDSVPGQPQHF	TGTGCCAGCAGCCAAGATTCCGTTCCCGGTCAGCCCCAGCATTTT
once	TRBD2	TRBV7-3	TRBJ2-3	CASSPSTSGPSTDTQYF	TGTGCCAGCAGCCCGTCGACTAGCGGCCCTAGCACAGATACGCAGTATTTT
NA	TRBD1	TRBV7-2	TRBJ1-6	CASSLGLTGAFNSPLHF	TGTGCCAGCAGCTTAGGGTTGACAGGGGCTTTTAATTCACCCCTCCACTTT
NA	TRBD2	TRBV7-9	TRBJ2-5	CASSLYPSGFGETQYF	TGTGCCAGCAGCCTATACCCTAGCGGGTTTGGTGAGACCCAGTACTTC
few	NA	TRBV27	TRBJ1-2	CASSYLSTDYGYTF	TGTGCCAGCAGTTATCTTTCGACAGACTATGGCTACACCTTC
NA	TRBD1	TRBV29-1	TRBJ2-2	CSVGQGHGELFF	TGCAGCGTCGGACAGGGGCACGGGGAGCTGTTTTTT
once	TRBD2	TRBV3-1/TRBV3-2	TRBJ2-3	CASSRRRTSGNGGDTQYF	TGTGCCAGCAGCCGCCGACGGACTAGCGGGAACGGGGGGGATACGCAGTATTTT
NA	TRBD2	TRBV19	TRBJ2-3	CASSRSGLAGGLSTDTQYF	TGTGCCAGTAGTAGATCAGGACTAGCGGGAGGCTTAAGCACAGATACGCAGTATTTT
NA	TRBD1	TRBV7-9	TRBJ2-2	CARGETGDTGELFF	TGTGCCAGGGGGGAGACAGGGGACACCGGGGAGCTGTTTTTT
NA	NA	TRBV21-1	TRBJ1-5	CASSKSPGPPVSNQPQHF	TGTGCCAGCAGCAAGTCCCCAGGGCCCCCTGTTAGCAATCAGCCCCAGCATTTT
NA	TRBD2	TRBV10-3	TRBJ2-2	CAISEPGLAGDAGELFF	TGTGCCATCAGTGAGCCGGGACTAGCGGGAGACGCCGGGGAGCTGTTTTTT
few	NA	TRBV30	TRBJ1-1	CAWPRTSGEAFF	TGTGCCTGGCCCCGGACCAGCGGTGAAGCTTTCTTT
NA	NA	TRBV4-2	TRBJ2-1	CASSQDLRDIAYNEQFF	TGTGCCAGCAGCCAAGATCTGAGGGACATTGCCTACAATGAGCAGTTCTTC
few	NA	TRBV14	TRBJ1-2	CASSQVYSYGYTF	TGTGCCAGCAGCCAAGTTTACAGCTATGGCTACACCTTC
NA	TRBD1	TRBV5-1	TRBJ2-7	CASSLTGGYEQYF	TGCGCCAGCAGCTTGACAGGGGGCTACGAGCAGTACTTC
NA	NA	TRBV12-5	TRBJ1-5	CASGPGGTDTISPQHF	TGTGCTAGTGGTCCCGGGGGGACGGACACCATCAGCCCCCAGCATTTT
NA	NA	TRBV3-1/TRBV3-2	TRBJ1-2	CASSQPGDRAANYGYTF	TGTGCCAGCAGCCAGCCGGGGGATAGGGCCGCTAACTATGGCTACACCTTC
NA	NA	TRBV5-1	TRBJ2-1	CASSSYQTTTGEQFF	TGCGCCAGCAGCTCATATCAGACAACTACAGGAGAGCAGTTCTTC
NA	TRBD2	TRBV19	TRBJ2-1	CASSILAGSHEQFF	TGTGCCAGTAGTATCCTAGCGGGATCCCATGAGCAGTTCTTC
NA	TRBD2	TRBV5-6	TRBJ2-2	CASSSRTSGELFF	TGTGCCAGCAGCTCTAGGACTAGCGGGGAGCTGTTTTTT
NA	TRBD1	TRBV19	TRBJ2-7	CASSLGESTGRGEQYF	TGTGCCAGTAGTCTGGGGGAGTCGACAGGGCGCGGCGAGCAGTACTTC
NA	TRBD1	TRBV5-5	TRBJ2-2	CASSFAGGSGGELFF	TGTGCCAGCAGCTTTGCAGGGGGCTCGGGCGGGGAGCTGTTTTTT
NA	TRBD2	TRBV7-2	TRBJ2-5	CASSLMGGPLETQYF	TGTGCCAGCAGCTTAATGGGAGGGCCACTAGAGACCCAGTACTTC
NA	NA	TRBV6-5	TRBJ2-7	CASKGGGHPYEQYF	TGTGCCAGTAAGGGGGGAGGGCATCCCTACGAGCAGTACTTC
NA	TRBD1	TRBV28	TRBJ2-7	CASSLPTGPYEQYF	TGTGCCAGCAGTCTACCGACAGGGCCCTACGAGCAGTACTTC
NA	NA	TRBV18	TRBJ1-4	CASSPPGRANEKLFF	TGTGCCAGCTCACCACCAGGGCGGGCTAATGAAAAACTGTTTTTT
NA	NA	TRBV11-2	TRBJ2-7	CASSPQAGSSYEQYF	TGTGCCAGCAGCCCCCAAGCGGGTAGTTCCTACGAGCAGTACTTC